Shown below are 23 T cell receptor beta chains from a single sample sequenced in a study of post-analysis software for immune sequencing data. The authors incorporated unique molecular identifiers into the TCR beta cDNA libraries. TCRdb reanalysed the PCR reads using MiXCR and keeps one entry per CDR3 protein. The sample records roughly 800,000 distinct CDR3 sequences, 53% being singletons. No antigen has been assigned to these receptors. General study points: About 5 TRBV segments occurring more often in patients than controls included TRBV5-6, TRBV5-1 and TRBV20-1.

The specimen sequenced was blood. Source of these receptors: a girl between 10 and 17 years old with multiple sclerosis.

This clonotype has more than one count but fewer than ten. A junction boundary mismatches the germline segment, possibly from a read error. V is TRBV5-1 and J is TRBJ1-2; D unclear. The length of the CDR3 is 14 residues. Germline CDR1 and CDR2: SGHRS and YFSETQ. The CDR3 DNA reads as TGTGCCAGCAGCTTGGCTATGCGGGGAACTGGCTACACCTTC. Encoded protein: CASSLAMRGTGYTF.

The chain uses TRBV7-2 and TRBJ1-1; 8 positions agree with TRBD1. CDR3 length: 15 amino acids. Looked up from germline, CDR1 is SGHTA and CDR2 is FQGNSA. V dropped 5 bases and J dropped 3; count of bases not matched to a gene: 8. The CDR3 here is CASSRRTGRDTEAFF. In nucleotides, the CDR3 is TGTGCCAGCAGCCGCCGGACAGGGAGGGACACTGAAGCTTTCTTT.

The rearrangement joins TRBV12-3 or TRBV12-4 to TRBJ1-5; 10 nucleotides line up with TRBD1. After removal of 7 bases from V and 11 bases from J, the junction contained 8 bases not matched to a gene. The CDR3 is made up of 13 amino acids. CDR3 loop: CASTDDRGQTQHF. The CDR3 bases are TGTGCCAGCACCGATGACAGGGGGCAAACCCAGCATTTT.

This clonotype was found once. The chain is built from TRBV4-1 and TRBJ1-5, with D unresolved. With 0 bases removed from V and 1 base from J, the gap between germline ends came to 7 bases. Germline V gives CDR1 MGHRA, CDR2 YSYEKL. The CDR3 covers 15 residues. For the CDR3, the DNA is TGCGCCAGCAGCCAAGAACGGGAAAGCAATCAGCCCCAGCATTTT. Amino acids: CASSQERESNQPQHF.

The V gene is TRBV9, the J gene TRBJ2-7, with 7 nucleotides matching TRBD2. The end of the DNA fits TRBJ2-5 better, so the J call may be wrong. This CDR3 comprises 15 residues. CDR1 SGDLS and CDR2 YYNGEE come from the germline V gene. The CDR3 DNA is TGTGCCAGCAGCGTGGGATCAGGACTAGTAGAGACCCAGTACTTC. This translates into CASSVGSGLVETQYF.

This clonotype was counted only a few times. The V and J genes are TRBV15 and TRBJ2-7, with TRBD2 matching over 10 bases. This CDR3 has 16 residues. Per germline, CDR1 LNHNV and CDR2 YYDKDF (reference sequence). Unmatched junction bases numbered 5, after V lost 0 bases and J lost 3 bases. CDR3 nucleotide sequence: TGTGCCACCAGCAGAGATCGACCTAGCGGGAGCTACGAGCAGTACTTC. Residues: CATSRDRPSGSYEQYF.

This clonotype was seen only a few times. V usage is TRBV7-9 and J usage is TRBJ2-1, with D perhaps being TRBD1 or TRBD2 (5 bases each). CDR3 length: 12 amino acids. Looked up from germline, CDR1 is SEHNR and CDR2 is FQNEAQ (reference sequence). With 7 bases removed from V and 9 bases from J, the gap between germline ends came to 13 bases. CDR3 nucleotide sequence: TGTGCCAGCACTTGGGGGACCGGTGAGCAGTTCTTC. Protein sequence: CASTWGTGEQFF.

This clonotype has more than one count but fewer than ten. The gene calls are TRBV6-5 and TRBJ2-6; D might be TRBD1 (5 bases). This CDR3 has 15 residues. Per the germline V gene, CDR1 is MNHEY and CDR2 is SVGAGI. V was clipped by 5 bases and J by 4 bases, with 12 bases between them. In DNA, the CDR3 is TGTGCCAGCAGTGATCAGGGCCCCGGGGCCAACGTCCTGACTTTC. Protein sequence: CASSDQGPGANVLTF.

A few counts support this clonotype. The J gene is TRBJ2-3, the V gene TRBV20-1; D is perhaps TRBD1 (5 bases). This CDR3 region has 14 residues. Trimming pared 3 bases from V and 4 bases from J, leaving 14 bases between. Germline V lookup: CDR1 DFQATT, CDR2 SNEGSKA (reference sequence). The CDR3 is CSARWGLPPDTQYF. CDR3 coding DNA: TGCAGTGCTAGGTGGGGCCTCCCCCCAGATACGCAGTATTTT.

This clonotype was found a few times. The rearrangement uses TRBV29-1 and TRBJ1-1; D call uncertain. The CDR3 length is 15 residues. The ends were cut back, 6 bases at V and 1 base at J, with 18 bases in the middle. Germline lookup yields CDR1 SQVTM and CDR2 ANQGSEA. CDR3 DNA sequence: TGCAGCGTGCTACACAGAGCCGCTAGGAACACTGAAGCTTTCTTT. As protein: CSVLHRAARNTEAFF.

The chain couples TRBV20-1 to TRBJ2-1; 10 positions agree with TRBD1. The J call may be faulty, since TRBJ2-7 better matches the DNA end. In germline, CDR1 is DFQATT, CDR2 SNEGSKA (reference sequence). CDR3 size: 14 residues. Here the CDR3 DNA reads TGCAGTGCTACCGCCGGGACAGGGGTAGGGGAGCAGTACTTC. This encodes CSATAGTGVGEQYF.

This clonotype was observed a handful of times. The chain couples TRBV27 to TRBJ2-7; TRBD1 agrees at 7 bases. The CDR3 covers 15 residues. With V trimmed by 5 bases and J by 3 bases, 10 bases remained unmatched. Germline V CDR1 and CDR2: MNHEY, SMNVEV (reference sequence). CDR3 bases: TGTGCCAGCAGTCAACTCCGGGACAGCTTCTACGAGCAGTACTTC. Amino acid sequence: CASSQLRDSFYEQYF.

Only a few counts were recorded for this clonotype. This chain joins TRBV5-6 and TRBJ2-3; possible D gene TRBD2, 5 bases. Trimming pared 0 bases from V and 3 bases from J, leaving 17 bases between. This CDR3 has 17 amino acids. Looked up from germline, CDR1 is SGHDT and CDR2 is YYEEEE. CDR3 amino acids: CASSLARQVGITDTQYF. The CDR3 DNA is TGTGCCAGCAGCTTGGCCCGACAAGTCGGGATTACAGATACGCAGTATTTT.

This sequence joins TRBV20-1 and TRBJ2-7, with D perhaps TRBD2 (6 bases). Deletions cut 1 base from V and 2 bases from J, with 12 bases between. CDR1 DFQATT and CDR2 SNEGSKA come from the germline V gene (reference sequence). The CDR3 loop spans 14 amino acids. The CDR3 sequence is CSARVRDPTYEQYF. The CDR3 region has the DNA TGCAGTGCTAGAGTGCGGGACCCAACCTACGAGCAGTACTTC.

The chain has TRBV29-1 and TRBJ2-1; 8 nucleotides agree with TRBD1. Germline CDR1 reads SQVTM; CDR2 reads ANQGSEA. V gave up 7 bases and J gave up 0 bases; unmatched junction bases: 2. This CDR3 region has 13 residues. This chain's CDR3 is CSDDRGSYNEQFF. In DNA form, the CDR3 reads TGCAGCGACGACAGGGGCTCCTACAATGAGCAGTTCTTC.

This chain links TRBV20-1 with TRBJ2-5; TRBD2 agrees at 9 bases. This CDR3 spans 13 amino acids. CDR1 and CDR2 from the germline V gene are DFQATT and SNEGSKA (reference sequence). The J segment lost 4 bases and the V segment lost 6 bases, leaving 6 bases of the junction unmatched. The CDR3 nucleotides are TGCAGTGCCAATAGCGGGAGAGGAGAGACCCAGTACTTC. Protein: CSANSGRGETQYF.

V and J are TRBV5-1 and TRBJ2-1; 7 bases agree with TRBD1. Trimming took 2 bases from V and 7 from J; bases not matched to a gene: 6. CDR1 SGHRS and CDR2 YFSETQ come from the germline V gene. The CDR3 has 14 residues. CDR3 DNA: TGCGCCAGCAGCTTACGGGGACAGATAAATGAGCAGTTCTTC. Translation: CASSLRGQINEQFF.

The gene calls are TRBV5-1 and TRBJ1-2, with D tentatively TRBD1 (6 bases). Germline CDR1 is SGHRS and CDR2 is YFSETQ. Trimming removed 0 bases from V and 4 bases from J, with 16 bases in between. The CDR3 covers 16 residues. CDR3 sequence reads: CASSLGSPGEVYGYTF. In DNA form, the CDR3 reads TGCGCCAGCAGCTTGGGCTCGCCAGGGGAGGTCTATGGCTACACCTTC.

The chain recombines TRBV18 with TRBJ2-7; 7 positions agree with TRBD1. The germline V gene has CDR1 KGHSH and CDR2 LQKENI. The CDR3 sequence is 15 residues long. V lost 6 bases to trimming and J lost 3 bases; unmatched junction nucleotides: 11. Written as DNA, the CDR3 is TGTGCCAGCTCCCTAAGCAGGGGGTTAAGCTACGAGCAGTACTTC. Protein product: CASSLSRGLSYEQYF. Together with reference TRBV18 and TRBJ2-7, the CDR3 gives the full variable domain: NAGVMQNPRHLVRRRGQEARLRCSPMKGHSHVYWYRQLPEEGLKFMVYLQKENIIDESGMPKERFSAEFPKEGPSILRIQQVVRGDSAAYFCASSLSRGLSYEQYFGPGTRLTVT.

The chain carries TRBV29-1 and TRBJ2-5; D may be TRBD1 (6 bases). Trimming removed 6 bases from V and 3 bases from J, with 14 bases in between. Germline CDR1 SQVTM, CDR2 ANQGSEA. This CDR3 is built from 13 residues. The DNA of the CDR3 is TGCAGCGTGAGGGGGATTTTCGAAGAGACCCAGTACTTC. Amino acid sequence: CSVRGIFEETQYF.

The V and J genes are TRBV7-9 and TRBJ2-7; D is possibly TRBD1 (6 bases). Trimming left V 7 bases short and J 2 bases short, with 18 bases between. The CDR3 has 15 residues. Germline lookup yields CDR1 SEHNR and CDR2 FQNEAQ (reference sequence). This CDR3 reads CASTNPPDSAYEQYF. The CDR3 nucleotides read TGTGCCAGCACCAACCCCCCGGACAGCGCCTACGAGCAGTACTTC.

The rearrangement joins TRBV20-1 to TRBJ2-3; a weak D match, TRBD2 (7 bases). Deletions cut 2 bases from V and 4 bases from J, with 19 bases between. The CDR3 is 16 residues long. Per germline, CDR1 DFQATT and CDR2 SNEGSKA (reference sequence). CDR3 in amino acids: CSARNRGRGGADTQYF. The CDR3 DNA reads TGCAGTGCTAGAAATCGCGGGAGAGGGGGGGCAGATACGCAGTATTTT.

The chain joins TRBV29-1 to TRBJ1-5; the D is unclear. Trimming left V 4 bases short and J 4 bases short, with 11 bases between. Germline loops: CDR1 SQVTM, CDR2 ANQGSEA. This CDR3 has 13 amino acids. The CDR3 region has the DNA TGCAGCGTTGGTCCAGGCCGGAATCAGCCCCAGCATTTT. Translated, it gives CSVGPGRNQPQHF.